One T cell receptor beta chain is described in this entry. Its count unrecorded, this clonotype is medium-sized (0.01 to 0.1%) by frequency. Its antigen target is currently unknown. The sequencer was a NextSeq 550. The Human TCR Profiling Kit (MiLaboratory) was used to make UMI-labeled 5' RACE TRB cDNA libraries. cDNA synthesis used the entire amount of extracted RNA, and PCR amplification then used the entire amount of cDNA produced. Libraries were prepared in parallel using an identical number of PCR cycles. Per the source publication's procedure: MIGEC and MiXCR extracted about 53,000 +/- 10,000 unique UMI-labeled TRB cDNA molecules per library, requiring at least two reads per UMI. Each library averaged around 40,000 +/- 10,000 functional in-frame TRB CDR3 nucleotide clonotypes without stop codons. After each sample was downsampled to 5000 UMI-labeled TRB molecules, VDJtools was used to calculate diversity metrics such as normalized Shannon-Wiener and Chao1. Clonotype-size-weighted physicochemical properties of the central five CDR3 residues (interaction energy, strength, volume and Kidera factor 4) were computed in VDJtools. TCRdb reanalyzed the reads, keeping one entry per CDR3 protein sequence and omitting DNA. The authors' filters were not applied to this entry. This sample's table lists around 6,900 distinct CDR3 sequences. The ten most abundant clones make up approximately 1.5% of the sample.

The data derive from a study of CXCR3-negative and CXCR3-positive naive CD8 T cells (dated by TCRdb to about 2019). Background for the entire study: In total, about 135 million TRB reads were obtained, corresponding to roughly 1.5 +/- 0.3 million reads per library. Diversity and physicochemical repertoire analyses covered under twelve donors pooled from two independent experiments. The TRBV-TRBJ cluster analysis covered naive subsets from roughly five donors and memory cells from 3 donors.

Each CD8+ T cell subset was flow-sorted in triplicate, and 300,000 cells per subset were placed directly into RLT lysis buffer. To keep memory contaminants out, a stringent definition of naive CD8+ T cells was applied: CD45RO-CCR7+CD27+CD95-. Peripheral blood mononuclear cells were isolated from buffy coats by standard density gradient centrifugation. Naive CXCR3-negative and CXCR3-positive CD8+ T cells were flow-sorted on a FACSAria III. Total RNA was extracted from sorted cells using an RNeasy Mini Kit. Broader findings and caveats from the paper: Because surface CD5, which is linked to self-reactivity in mice, was comparable between the naive subsets, TCR interaction strength was also inferred from the physicochemical properties of TRB CDR3s. Freshly isolated PBMCs were used for most assays because CXCR3 expression partially decreased after cryopreservation. Compared with CXCR3-negative naive cells, CXCR3-positive naive cells had TRB CDR3s with higher hydrophobicity (lower Kidera factor 4), lower energy, and higher strength and volume indices. Repertoire diversity was comparably high in both naive subsets but much lower in memory CD8+ T cells. TRBV-TRBJ usage was similar between naive CXCR3-negative and CXCR3-positive cells from the same donor, while memory cells showed distinct patterns.

The CDR3 numbers 12 residues from cysteine through phenylalanine. No DNA sequence is on record. CDR1 SQVTM and CDR2 ANQGSEA are derived from the germline V gene. Sequencing was done on a sample of naive CXCR3+ CD8+ T cells from blood. The cell subset or site tag for this specimen amounts to: CD45RO-CCR7+CD27+CD95- naive CD8+ T cells expressing CXCR3 (TNR3+). The rearranged chain carries TRBV29-1 and TRBJ1-2. The receptor's source is a human donor in good health. Some clones in this sample may be carry-over from other donors' samples. CDR3 loop: CSVDLTTGGYTF.